The rows below give T cell receptor beta chains drawn from one sample of a study of blood T cell repertoires in COVID-19. Profiling relied on immunoSEQ multiplex PCR, and the TCRdb table lists in-frame clones only, not all of them. Among some 170,000 clones, 75% to 90% were seen once, and the ten largest hold around 7.5%. Input material: peripheral blood. These receptors all come from a woman aged 55-70 years with acute or convalescent COVID-19. CDR3s leave out the opening cysteine and the closing phenylalanine or tryptophan. Each record gives: V gene, J gene, CDR3 protein.

>TRBV24-1|TRBJ1-1
ATSPGQDGTEAF
>TRBV4-1|TRBJ1-1
ASSQQLTGVTEAF
>TRBV27|TRBJ1-4
ASNRGRGEKLF
>TRBV5-5|TRBJ1-5
ASSLVDQPQH
>TRBV28|TRBJ2-7
ASSLLKTGPSSYEQY
>TRBV25-1|TRBJ2-1
ASRTSGNDEQF
>TRBV11-2|TRBJ2-5
ASSPDGLPSGFDQETQY
>TRBV10-3|TRBJ1-1
AISGVQMNTEAF
>TRBV6-5|TRBJ2-4
ASVEGVANIQY
>TRBV5-3|TRBJ1-5
ARRAGQGAQPQH
>TRBV3-1/TRBV3-2|TRBJ2-5
ASSQDGQGGETQY
>TRBV19|TRBJ2-3
ASNPGVFTDTQY
>TRBV24-1|TRBJ1-1
ATSDPGTSEAF
>TRBV14|TRBJ2-1
ASSQGGLLAGAYNEQF
>TRBV6-2/TRBV6-3|TRBJ2-1
ASSSGTSGDNEQF
>TRBV25-1|TRBJ2-1
ASGDYNEQF
>TRBV11-1|TRBJ2-1
ASSNTGVGGNEQF
>TRBV14|TRBJ1-3
ASSQVRGYSGNTIY
>TRBV5-5|TRBJ1-2
ASSFTANYGYT
>TRBV10-2|TRBJ2-1
ASSEQRVAYNEQF
>TRBV4-1|TRBJ1-2
ASSQAGTNYGYT
>TRBV12-5|TRBJ1-1
ASGSRTGGSTEAF
>TRBV14|TRBJ1-5
ASSQHWEASAQPQH